The 27 T cell receptor beta chains below all came from one sample that was sequenced in a study of blood T cell repertoires in COVID-19. TCRdb keeps only in-frame clones here, not all; method: immunoSEQ multiplex PCR. The sample shows some 130,000 clones, roughly four fifths of them seen only once. Sequenced sample: PBMCs or T cells enriched from blood (not recorded which). The receptors were gathered from a man between 25 and 39 years old who had recovered from COVID-19.

The sample holds a few counts of this clone. The chain employs TRBV18 and TRBJ1-1; no clear D. Trimming removed 5 bases from V and 6 bases from J, with 16 bases in between. CDR3 length: 14 residues. CDR1 is KGHSH and CDR2 is LQKENI in the germline V gene. CDR3 region: CASSSEVAGSEAFF. The CDR3 nucleotides are TGTGCCAGCTCATCCGAAGTAGCGGGCTCTGAAGCTTTCTTT.

The genes are TRBV11-1 and TRBJ1-1; tentative D call: TRBD1 (6 bases). Germline V CDR1 and CDR2: SGHAT, FQDESV (reference sequence). The CDR3 length is 14 residues. V was cut by 0 bases and J by 5 bases, with 10 bases left in between. The chain's CDR3 is CASSLAGTRTEAFF. The CDR3 nucleotides read TGTGCCAGCAGCTTAGCCGGGACAAGGACTGAAGCTTTCTTT.

This chain uses TRBV13 with TRBJ1-1; TRBD1 agrees at 10 bases. J lost 6 bases, V lost 5 bases, and 6 bases had no gene match. CDR3 size: 14 residues. Germline V gene lookup returns CDR1 PRHDT and CDR2 FYEKMQ (reference sequence). The CDR3 protein is CASSTSGTGAEAFF. The CDR3 region has the DNA TGTGCCAGCAGCACCTCCGGGACAGGGGCTGAAGCTTTCTTT.

V is TRBV18 and J is TRBJ2-1, with 8 bases fitting TRBD1. V shed 0 bases and J 8 bases; nucleotides not matched to a gene: 6. Germline CDR1 reads KGHSH; CDR2 reads LQKENI. The CDR3 runs to 15 residues. The CDR3 spells CASSPPGQEYDEQFF. DNA of the CDR3: TGTGCCAGCTCACCACCGGGACAGGAGTACGATGAGCAGTTCTTC.

V and J are TRBV2 and TRBJ1-2; D may be TRBD1 (6 bases). CDR1 and CDR2 from the germline V gene are SNHLY and FYNNEI. This CDR3 has 15 amino acids. V was pared by 6 bases and J by 2 bases, with 16 bases between. In nucleotides, the CDR3 is TGTGCCAGCAGACAATTGGGACAATCAAACTATGGCTACACCTTC. Translated: CASRQLGQSNYGYTF.

This clone has a count of ten or more. This rearrangement joins TRBV19 to TRBJ2-7; D may be TRBD1 (6 bases). The CDR3 is 11 amino acids. CDR1 and CDR2 from the germline V gene are LNHDA and SQIVND (reference sequence). V lost 6 bases and J 10 bases, leaving 13 bases between the germline ends. DNA of the CDR3: TGTGCCAGTAGATCAGGGGAACTTCAGTACTTC. Protein product: CASRSGELQYF.

CDR3 bases: TGTGCCAGTAGTACTGGAGGGCCGCGTTCCGAGCAGTACTTC. Translation: CASSTGGPRSEQYF. The gene calls are TRBV19 and TRBJ2-7, with D perhaps TRBD2 (6 bases). This CDR3 has 14 amino acids. CDR1 and CDR2 (germline): LNHDA, SQIVND (reference sequence). The V end was cut by 4 bases, the J end by 6 bases, with 16 bases between.

J is TRBJ1-5 and V is TRBV4-1, with TRBD1 matching over 7 bases. This CDR3 spans 13 amino acids. The V gene's germline CDR1 is MGHRA and CDR2 YSYEKL. The V segment lost 2 bases and the J segment 6 bases; nucleotides outside the gene matches: 1. The CDR3 nucleotides are TGCGCCAGCAGCCAATCAGGGGGTCAGCCCCAGCATTTT. Translating gives CASSQSGGQPQHF.

The rearrangement uses TRBV3-1 (or the pseudogene TRBV3-2) and TRBJ2-3; 8 nucleotides line up with TRBD2. The germline CDR1 and CDR2 sequences are LGHDT and YNNKEL (reference sequence). The CDR3 sequence is 15 residues long. The V and J ends lost 5 bases and 0 bases, in that order; junction bases with no gene match: 4. The CDR3 DNA reads as TGTGCCAGCAGCGATACTAGCGGTAGCACAGATACGCAGTATTTT. Its protein product is CASSDTSGSTDTQYF.

The chain carries TRBV4-1 and TRBJ2-1; TRBD1 matches at 11 bases. V was pared by 5 bases and J by 4 bases, with 4 bases of the junction left unmatched. The CDR3 covers 15 residues. Germline CDR1 MGHRA, CDR2 YSYEKL. CDR3 DNA sequence: TGCGCCAGCAGCTGGGGGGACAGGGGGTACAATGAGCAGTTCTTC. The encoded protein is CASSWGDRGYNEQFF.

The V and J genes are TRBV5-4 and TRBJ2-3, with a weak D call TRBD2 (6 bases). Trimming cost V 4 bases and J 6 bases, with 27 bases left between them. CDR1 and CDR2 from the germline V gene are SGHNT and YYREEE (reference sequence). This CDR3 has 18 amino acids. This CDR3 is CASSPSLGSSSGSDTQYF. CDR3 in DNA: TGTGCCAGCAGCCCCTCACTCGGATCCTCAAGCGGGTCTGATACGCAGTATTTT. Full variable domain (missing parts from reference TRBV5-4 and TRBJ2-3): ETGVTQSPTHLIKTRGQQVTLRCSSQSGHNTVSWYQQALGQGPQFIFQYYREEENGRGNFPPRFSGLQFPNYSSELNVNALELDDSALYLCASSPSLGSSSGSDTQYFGPGTRLTVL.

V gene TRBV3-1 (or the pseudogene TRBV3-2) combines with J gene TRBJ2-1; 14 bases are a match to TRBD2. CDR3 length: 15 residues. CDR1 is LGHDT, CDR2 YNNKEL, per germline (reference sequence). V lost 4 bases to trimming and J lost 12 bases; unmatched junction nucleotides: 8. The CDR3 region is CASSRGLAGGLAQFF. CDR3 nucleotides: TGTGCCAGCAGCCGAGGACTAGCGGGAGGTCTTGCGCAGTTCTTC.

This sequence joins TRBV9 and TRBJ2-7, with D tentatively TRBD2 (6 bases). The length of the CDR3 is 15 residues. The V end lost 0 bases, the J end lost 4 bases, and 14 bases lay between the germline ends. Germline CDR1 and CDR2: SGDLS and YYNGEE. Written as DNA, the CDR3 is TGTGCCAGCAGCGTAGGCGGCGGGAAGGCATACGAGCAGTACTTC. Translating it yields CASSVGGGKAYEQYF.

This clone was recorded once. The same CDR3 is also encoded by other DNA sequences in this sample. The chain links TRBV19 to TRBJ1-2, with a tentative D call TRBD1 (5 bases). CDR1 LNHDA and CDR2 SQIVND come from the germline V gene (reference sequence). V dropped 3 bases and J dropped 8 bases, with 10 bases sitting between them. The CDR3 is 12 residues long. CDR3 region: CASSIPGYGYTF. The CDR3 DNA reads as TGTGCCAGTAGTATCCCAGGGTACGGCTACACCTTC.

This clone was recorded once. V gene TRBV29-1 combines with J gene TRBJ1-1; tentatively, D is TRBD1 (5 bases). The germline V gene encodes CDR1 SQVTM and CDR2 ANQGSEA. Trimming shortened V by 4 bases and J by 1 base, and 7 bases separated the two germline ends. The CDR3 extends over 12 amino acids. The CDR3 bases are TGCAGCGTTGTCAGGGCGAACACTGAAGCTTTCTTT. This translates into CSVVRANTEAFF.

V and J are TRBV24-1 and TRBJ2-2; perhaps TRBD1 as D (5 bases). CDR1 is KGHDR, CDR2 SFDVKD, per germline. The CDR3 sequence is 14 residues long. V lost 5 bases and J lost 3, with 9 bases in between. The CDR3: CATSAGRDTGELFF. The DNA for the CDR3 is TGTGCCACCAGTGCGGGCAGGGACACCGGGGAGCTGTTTTTT.

The rearrangement links TRBV13 to TRBJ2-1, with D possibly being TRBD1 (6 bases). This CDR3 comprises 15 residues. V lost 2 bases and J lost 2, with 10 bases in between. Germline V gives CDR1 PRHDT, CDR2 FYEKMQ (reference sequence). CDR3 coding DNA: TGTGCCAGCAGCTTAATCGGGACAACCTACAATGAGCAGTTCTTC. Translated: CASSLIGTTYNEQFF.

The J gene is TRBJ2-5, the V gene TRBV19; possibly TRBD1 for D (5 bases). CDR3 length: 14 residues. Germline V lookup: CDR1 LNHDA, CDR2 SQIVND (reference sequence). With 3 bases removed from V and 3 bases from J, the gap between germline ends came to 11 bases. CDR3 residues: CASSMGQFKETQYF. The CDR3 DNA reads TGTGCCAGTAGTATGGGGCAATTCAAAGAGACCCAGTACTTC. The full variable domain, its missing parts supplied by reference TRBV19 and TRBJ2-5, is DGGITQSPKYLFRKEGQNVTLSCEQNLNHDAMYWYRQDPGQGLRLIYYSQIVNDFQKGDIAEGYSVSREKKESFPLTVTSAQKNPTAFYLCASSMGQFKETQYFGPGTRLLVL.

This chain joins TRBV11-3 and TRBJ2-3, with 7 bases that match TRBD1. Germline V gene lookup returns CDR1 SGHNT and CDR2 YENEEA. There are 18 residues in the CDR3. With 4 bases clipped from V and 0 bases from J, the junction kept 13 bases outside the gene matches. The CDR3 DNA reads as TGTGCCAGCAGCTCTGGAAACGAAACAGGGGCTAGCACAGATACGCAGTATTTT. It encodes CASSSGNETGASTDTQYF.

The chain uses TRBV10-1 and TRBJ1-6; possible D gene TRBD1, 5 bases. Germline CDR1 is WNHNN and CDR2 is SYGVQD (reference sequence). The CDR3 contains 14 residues. Trimming took off 2 bases at V and 5 bases at J, with 7 bases between the two ends. Here the CDR3 reads CASSEGRDNSPLHF. The CDR3 bases are TGCGCCAGCAGTGAGGGCAGGGATAATTCACCCCTCCACTTT.

This chain uses TRBV3-1 (or the pseudogene TRBV3-2) with TRBJ2-1, with 7 bases aligning to TRBD2. Germline V gene data show CDR1 as LGHDT and CDR2 as YNNKEL (reference sequence). Trimming took 0 bases from V and 5 from J; bases not matched to a gene: 7. The CDR3 is 16 residues long. The CDR3 sequence is CASSQDRGRAHNEQFF. In DNA, the CDR3 is TGTGCCAGCAGCCAAGATCGTGGGAGGGCCCACAATGAGCAGTTCTTC.

The rearrangement uses TRBV5-5 and TRBJ2-1; 7 bases map to TRBD1. This CDR3 comprises 14 residues. Looked up from germline, CDR1 is SGHKS and CDR2 is YYEKEE (reference sequence). Trimming took 7 bases from V and 7 from J; bases not matched to a gene: 11. This chain's CDR3 is CASRPTGPFNEQFF. In DNA, the CDR3 is TGTGCCAGCCGTCCGACAGGGCCGTTTAATGAGCAGTTCTTC. Based on the CDR3 plus reference TRBV5-5 and TRBJ2-1, the full variable domain is DAGVTQSPTHLIKTRGQQVTLRCSPISGHKSVSWYQQVLGQGPQFIFQYYEKEERGRGNFPDRFSARQFPNYSSELNVNALLLGDSALYLCASRPTGPFNEQFFGPGTRLTVL.

This chain uses TRBV4-1 with TRBJ1-4; D might be TRBD1 (5 bases). The germline V gene has CDR1 MGHRA and CDR2 YSYEKL. The V and J ends lost 4 bases and 6 bases respectively, with 12 bases between them. The CDR3 spans 14 residues. The CDR3 DNA reads TGCGCCAGCAGCCGCAGGGATGCGGATGAAAAACTGTTTTTT. It yields the protein CASSRRDADEKLFF.

This clone was counted a few times. The gene calls are TRBV10-3 and TRBJ2-2; TRBD1 aligns across 9 bases. The CDR3 is 15 amino acids. Trimming at V came to 10 bases and at J to 6 bases, leaving 12 bases not matched to a gene. The germline V gene encodes CDR1 ENHRY and CDR2 SYGVKD. This CDR3 reads CATSPRTGEPGELFF. Written as DNA, the CDR3 is TGTGCCACCTCCCCCCGGACAGGGGAGCCCGGGGAGCTGTTTTTT.

The rearrangement joins TRBV24-1 to TRBJ2-1; 7 bases line up with TRBD1. The ends lost 2 bases at V and 2 bases at J; junction bases unmatched: 2. Germline lookup yields CDR1 KGHDR and CDR2 SFDVKD. This CDR3 is built from 15 residues. The DNA of the CDR3 is TGTGCCACCAGTGATTCTGGACAGGCCTACAATGAGCAGTTCTTC. Translating gives CATSDSGQAYNEQFF.

This clone appeared a single time. This rearrangement joins TRBV18 to TRBJ1-4; D is unclear. The V gene's germline CDR1 is KGHSH and CDR2 LQKENI. The CDR3 is 15 amino acids. V dropped 4 bases and J dropped 1 base, with 10 bases sitting between them. CDR3 nucleotide sequence: TGTGCCAGCTCACTAAACGGAGGAACTAATGAAAAACTGTTTTTT. It encodes CASSLNGGTNEKLFF.

The chain is built from TRBV6-4 and TRBJ1-1, with D possibly being TRBD1 (5 bases). V was trimmed by 7 bases and J by 0 bases, leaving 15 bases between them. This CDR3 is 15 amino acids long. Germline V gene data show CDR1 as MRHNA and CDR2 as SNTAGT. CDR3 bases: TGTGCCAGCATCCCGAACGCAGGGATGAACACTGAAGCTTTCTTT. Translated, it gives CASIPNAGMNTEAFF.